Given below is one T cell receptor (beta chain) in context. Its antigen is currently unknown. V was pared by 5 bases and J by 0 bases, with 10 bases between. In germline, CDR1 is MDHEN, CDR2 SYDVKM. The CDR3 length is 15 residues. The sample is drawn from a study of cytomegalovirus exposure and HLA in healthy donors. Study-level results: In the analysis, some V segments, TRBV6-2 and TRBV6-3 included, were excluded as indistinguishable.

The PCR made use of 60 Vbeta and 13 Jbeta primers. Clones were sequenced by immunoSEQ multiplex PCR, and TCRdb holds only the in-frame ones, with some missing. The sample includes some 140,000 clones, 65% to 80% of them seen just once. The genes are TRBV28 and TRBJ1-4; a weak D match, TRBD1 (6 bases). Sequencing was done on a sample of PBMCs. This receptor was obtained from a woman aged 45-60 years in good health and CMV-seropositive. CDR3 nucleotides: TGTGCCAGCAGTGAAAGGGGGACAACTAATGAAAAACTGTTTTTT. Protein product: CASSERGTTNEKLFF.